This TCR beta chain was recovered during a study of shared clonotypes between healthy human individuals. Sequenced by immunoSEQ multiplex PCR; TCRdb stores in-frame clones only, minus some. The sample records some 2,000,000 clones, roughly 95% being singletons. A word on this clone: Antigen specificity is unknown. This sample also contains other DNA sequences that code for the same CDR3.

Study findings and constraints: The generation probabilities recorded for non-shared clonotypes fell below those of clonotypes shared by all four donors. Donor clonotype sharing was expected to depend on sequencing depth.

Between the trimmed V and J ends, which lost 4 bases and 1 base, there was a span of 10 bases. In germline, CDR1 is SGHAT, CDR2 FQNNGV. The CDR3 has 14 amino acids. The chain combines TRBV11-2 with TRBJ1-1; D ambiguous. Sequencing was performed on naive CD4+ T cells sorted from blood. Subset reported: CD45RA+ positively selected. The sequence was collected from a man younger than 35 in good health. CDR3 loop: CASSSQAGNTEAFF. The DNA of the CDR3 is TGTGCCAGCAGCTCTCAGGCGGGGAACACTGAAGCTTTCTTT. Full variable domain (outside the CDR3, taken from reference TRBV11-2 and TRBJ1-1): EAGVAQSPRYKIIEKRQSVAFWCNPISGHATLYWYQQILGQGPKLLIQFQNNGVVDDSQLPKDRFSAERLKGVDSTLKIQPAKLEDSAVYLCASSSQAGNTEAFFGQGTRLTVV.